Following are 2 T cell receptor beta chains from one sample sequenced in a study of cytomegalovirus exposure and HLA in healthy donors. The PCR ran on 60 Vbeta and 13 Jbeta primers. Only in-frame clones appear in the TCRdb table, and some are missing; sequencing was by immunoSEQ multiplex PCR. The sample yields around 50,000 clones, about four fifths seen once. The sample comprised PBMCs. These receptors were taken from a middle-aged man in good health and CMV-seronegative.

V gene TRBV2 combines with J gene TRBJ1-3; maybe TRBD1 (5 bases). Trimming took 7 bases from V and 4 from J, leaving 8 bases between them. CDR1 and CDR2 (germline): SNHLY, FYNNEI. The CDR3 covers 12 residues. The CDR3 DNA follows: TGTGCCAGCAAGACAGAAGGAAACACCATATATTTT. Its protein product is CASKTEGNTIYF. Supplemented by reference TRBV2 and TRBJ1-3, the full variable domain reads EPEVTQTPSHQVTQMGQEVILRCVPISNHLYFYWYRQILGQKVEFLVSFYNNEISEKSEIFDDQFSVERPDGSNFTLKIRSTKLEDSAMYFCASKTEGNTIYFGEGSWLTVV.

The chain uses TRBV15 and TRBJ2-5; the D gene is possibly TRBD1 (6 bases). V was shortened by 0 bases and J by 4 bases, with 15 bases between the two germline ends. Germline-derived CDR1 and CDR2 are LNHNV and YYDKDF (reference sequence). This CDR3 comprises 16 residues. Written as DNA, the CDR3 is TGTGCCACCAGCAGAGACCCTCTAGGGGGTCGAGAGACCCAGTACTTC. The encoded protein is CATSRDPLGGRETQYF.